The 7 T cell receptor beta chains reported below all come from one sample, sequenced in a study of shared clonotypes between healthy human individuals. Here immunoSEQ multiplex PCR was the method, and the copy in TCRdb shows in-frame clones only, minus some. The sample records 75,000 to 100,000 clones, more than 45% being singletons. The material sequenced was PBMCs. The receptor source for this set is a woman aged 40 to 49 in good health. Some clones in this sample may be carry-over from other donors' samples.

There are many counts of this clone. The rearrangement uses TRBV30 and TRBJ2-7; D tentatively reads TRBD1 or TRBD2 (6 bases each). CDR3 length: 12 amino acids. V lost 2 bases to trimming and J lost 5 bases, with 10 bases between them. Germline V gene lookup returns CDR1 GTSNPN and CDR2 SVGIG (reference sequence). CDR3 nucleotides: TGTGCCTGGAGTAGGAGGGGGGACGAGCAGTACTTC. This encodes CAWSRRGDEQYF.

This clone was detected many times. This chain uses TRBV4-1 with TRBJ1-4, with TRBD1 as a possible D gene (5 bases). Germline values: CDR1 MGHRA, CDR2 YSYEKL. This CDR3 spans 15 amino acids. Trimming stripped 1 base from V and 0 bases from J, with 6 bases between. The CDR3, as DNA: TGCGCCAGCAGCCAAGGACAGACAACTAATGAAAAACTGTTTTTT. Its translation: CASSQGQTTNEKLFF.

This clone occurred many times. The CDR3 DNA reads TGTGCCAGCAGTCCCGGGACCCAGTACGCGGATACGCAGTATTTT. Protein product: CASSPGTQYADTQYF. This sequence joins TRBV27 and TRBJ2-3; D may be TRBD1 or TRBD2 (5 bases each). Germline assignment: CDR1 MNHEY and CDR2 SMNVEV (reference sequence). The ends were cut back, 5 bases at V and 6 bases at J, with 18 bases in the middle. This CDR3 has 15 amino acids.

Only a few counts were recorded for this clone. This chain joins TRBV6-4 and TRBJ2-6; 9 bases line up with TRBD1. V shed 5 bases and J 0 bases; nucleotides not matched to a gene: 5. Germline V gives CDR1 MRHNA, CDR2 SNTAGT. The CDR3 sequence is 17 residues long. This CDR3 reads CASSPTGGSSGANVLTF. The CDR3 region has the DNA TGTGCCAGCAGTCCGACAGGGGGGAGCTCTGGGGCCAACGTCCTGACTTTC.

This clone came up a few times. Other DNA sequences in the same sample also yield this CDR3. The chain's CDR3 is CASSYSPYEQYF. The CDR3 region has the DNA TGTGCCAGCAGTTACTCGCCCTACGAGCAGTACTTC. This chain connects TRBV6-5 to TRBJ2-7; D is ambiguous. Trimming removed 0 bases at V and 2 bases at J, with 2 bases between. This CDR3 contains 12 residues. Germline V lookup: CDR1 MNHEY, CDR2 SVGAGI.

The chain has TRBV20-1 and TRBJ2-5; D is undetermined. Near its end, the DNA agrees better with TRBJ2-7, so the J call may be wrong. The CDR3 extends over 10 amino acids. CDR1 is DFQATT and CDR2 is SNEGSKA in the germline V gene (reference sequence). The chain's CDR3 is CSAGYYEQYF. DNA for the CDR3: TGCAGTGCTGGCTACTACGAGCAGTACTTC.

This clone was detected ten times or more. The rearrangement links TRBV15 to TRBJ1-5; no reliable D call. This CDR3 comprises 13 residues. Between the trimmed V and J ends, which lost 0 bases and 7 bases, there was a span of 7 bases. Germline CDR1 is LNHNV and CDR2 is YYDKDF (reference sequence). The CDR3 DNA sequence: TGTGCCACCAGCAGAGATGAGGGCCAGCCCCAGCATTTT. Amino acid sequence: CATSRDEGQPQHF. The variable domain in full, with the rest retrieved from reference TRBV15 and TRBJ1-5, is DAMVIQNPRYQVTQFGKPVTLSCSQTLNHNVMYWYQQKSSQAPKLLFHYYDKDFNNEADTPDNFQSRRPNTSFCFLDIRSPGLGDTAMYLCATSRDEGQPQHFGDGTRLSIL.